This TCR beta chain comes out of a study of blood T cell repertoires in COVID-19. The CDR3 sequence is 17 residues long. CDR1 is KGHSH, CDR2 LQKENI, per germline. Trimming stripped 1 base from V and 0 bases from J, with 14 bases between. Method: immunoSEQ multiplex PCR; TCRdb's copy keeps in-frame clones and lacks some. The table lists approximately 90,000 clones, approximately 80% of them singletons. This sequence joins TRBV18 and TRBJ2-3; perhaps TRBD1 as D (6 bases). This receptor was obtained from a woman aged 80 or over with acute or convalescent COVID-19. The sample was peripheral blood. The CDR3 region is CASSPLYRDISTDTQYF. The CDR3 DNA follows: TGTGCCAGCTCACCACTGTACCGGGACATAAGCACAGATACGCAGTATTTT.